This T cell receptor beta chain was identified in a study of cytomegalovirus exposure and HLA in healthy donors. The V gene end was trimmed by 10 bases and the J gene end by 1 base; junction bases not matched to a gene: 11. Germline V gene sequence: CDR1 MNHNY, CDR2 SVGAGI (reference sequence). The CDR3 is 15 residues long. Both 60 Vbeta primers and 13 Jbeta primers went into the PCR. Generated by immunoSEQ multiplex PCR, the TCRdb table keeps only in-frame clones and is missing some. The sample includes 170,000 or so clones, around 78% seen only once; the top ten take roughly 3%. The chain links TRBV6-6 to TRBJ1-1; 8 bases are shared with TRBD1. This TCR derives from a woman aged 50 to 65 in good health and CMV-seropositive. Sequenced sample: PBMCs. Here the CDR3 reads CATGRGRAQNTEAFF. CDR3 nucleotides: TGTGCCACGGGCAGGGGGCGAGCTCAGAACACTGAAGCTTTCTTT.